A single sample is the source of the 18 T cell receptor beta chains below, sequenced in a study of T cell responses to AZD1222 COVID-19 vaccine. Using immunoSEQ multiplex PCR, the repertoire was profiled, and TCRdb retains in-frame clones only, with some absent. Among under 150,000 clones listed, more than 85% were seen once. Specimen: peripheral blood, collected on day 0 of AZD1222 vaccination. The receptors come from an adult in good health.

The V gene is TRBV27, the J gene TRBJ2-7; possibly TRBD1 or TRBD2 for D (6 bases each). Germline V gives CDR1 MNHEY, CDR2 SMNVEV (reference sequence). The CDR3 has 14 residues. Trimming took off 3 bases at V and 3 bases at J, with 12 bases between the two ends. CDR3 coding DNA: TGTGCCAGCAGTTTGAGGGGGGCCCACTACGAGCAGTACTTC. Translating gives CASSLRGAHYEQYF.

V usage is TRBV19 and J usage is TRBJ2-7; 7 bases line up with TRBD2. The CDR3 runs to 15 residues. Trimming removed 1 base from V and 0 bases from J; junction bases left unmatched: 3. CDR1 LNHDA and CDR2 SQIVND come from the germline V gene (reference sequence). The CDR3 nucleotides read TGTGCCAGTAGTATAGGGGGCGGGAGCTCCTACGAGCAGTACTTC. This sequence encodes CASSIGGGSSYEQYF.

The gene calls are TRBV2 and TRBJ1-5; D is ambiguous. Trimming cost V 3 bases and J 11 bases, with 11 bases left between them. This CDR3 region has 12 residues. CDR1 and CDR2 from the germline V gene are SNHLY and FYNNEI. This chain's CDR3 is CASSDLRGTQHF. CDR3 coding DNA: TGTGCCAGCAGTGATCTTCGTGGGACCCAGCATTTT.

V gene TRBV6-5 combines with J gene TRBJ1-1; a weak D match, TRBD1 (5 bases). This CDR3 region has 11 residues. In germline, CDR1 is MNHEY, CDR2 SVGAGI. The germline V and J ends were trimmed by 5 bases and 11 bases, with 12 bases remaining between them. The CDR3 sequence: CASSLGESAFF. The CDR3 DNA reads TGTGCCAGCAGTCTAGGGGAGTCGGCTTTCTTT.

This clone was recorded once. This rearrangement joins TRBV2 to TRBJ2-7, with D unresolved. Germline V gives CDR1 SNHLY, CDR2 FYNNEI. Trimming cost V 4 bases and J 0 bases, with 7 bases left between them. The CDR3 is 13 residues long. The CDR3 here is CASSGPSSYEQYF. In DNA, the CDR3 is TGTGCCAGCAGTGGACCGAGCTCCTACGAGCAGTACTTC. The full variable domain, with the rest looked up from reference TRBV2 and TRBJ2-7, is EPEVTQTPSHQVTQMGQEVILRCVPISNHLYFYWYRQILGQKVEFLVSFYNNEISEKSEIFDDQFSVERPDGSNFTLKIRSTKLEDSAMYFCASSGPSSYEQYFGPGTRLTVT.

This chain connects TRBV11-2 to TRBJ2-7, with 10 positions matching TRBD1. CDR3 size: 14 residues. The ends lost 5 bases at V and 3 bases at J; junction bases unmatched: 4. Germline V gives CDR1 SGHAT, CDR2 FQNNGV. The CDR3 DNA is TGTGCCAGCAGCCTTGACAGGGGGCTCTACGAGCAGTACTTC. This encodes CASSLDRGLYEQYF.

In DNA, the CDR3 is TGTGCCAGCAGCCAAGAACGGGGGGGCAATCAGCCCCAGCATTTT. Its protein is CASSQERGGNQPQHF. The chain combines TRBV4-2 with TRBJ1-5, with a tentative D call TRBD1 (5 bases). Trimming took 0 bases from V and 2 from J, leaving 8 bases between them. Per germline, CDR1 LGHNA and CDR2 YNFKEQ. CDR3 size: 15 residues.

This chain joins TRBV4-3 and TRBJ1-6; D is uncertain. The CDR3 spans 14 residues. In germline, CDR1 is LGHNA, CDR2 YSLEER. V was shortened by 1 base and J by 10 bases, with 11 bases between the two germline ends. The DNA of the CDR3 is TGCGCCAGCAGCCAAGTCTACAGCAAATCACCCCTCCACTTT. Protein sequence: CASSQVYSKSPLHF.

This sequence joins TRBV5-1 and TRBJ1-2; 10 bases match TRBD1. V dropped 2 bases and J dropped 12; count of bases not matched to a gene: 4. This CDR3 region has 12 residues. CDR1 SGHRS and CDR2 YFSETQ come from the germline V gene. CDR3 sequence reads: CASSFGTGDHTF. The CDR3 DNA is TGCGCCAGCAGCTTCGGGACAGGGGATCACACCTTC.

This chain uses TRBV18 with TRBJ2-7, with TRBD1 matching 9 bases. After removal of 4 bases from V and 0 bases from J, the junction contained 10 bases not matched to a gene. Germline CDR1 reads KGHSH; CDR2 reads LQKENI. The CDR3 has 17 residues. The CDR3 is CASSQNVGDRDSYEQYF. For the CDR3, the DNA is TGTGCCAGCTCACAGAACGTTGGGGACAGGGACTCCTACGAGCAGTACTTC.

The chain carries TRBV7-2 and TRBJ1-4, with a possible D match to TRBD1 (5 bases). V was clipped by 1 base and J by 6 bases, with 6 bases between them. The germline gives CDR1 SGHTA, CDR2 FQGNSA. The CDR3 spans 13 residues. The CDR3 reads CASSLVGDEKLFF. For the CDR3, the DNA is TGTGCCAGCAGCTTAGTGGGGGATGAAAAACTGTTTTTT.

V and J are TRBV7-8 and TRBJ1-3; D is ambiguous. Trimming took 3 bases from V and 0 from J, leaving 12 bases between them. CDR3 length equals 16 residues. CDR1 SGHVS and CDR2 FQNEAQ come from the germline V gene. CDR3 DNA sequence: TGTGCCAGCAGCTTCCTAAGCCGCAGCTCTGGAAACACCATATATTTT. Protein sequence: CASSFLSRSSGNTIYF.

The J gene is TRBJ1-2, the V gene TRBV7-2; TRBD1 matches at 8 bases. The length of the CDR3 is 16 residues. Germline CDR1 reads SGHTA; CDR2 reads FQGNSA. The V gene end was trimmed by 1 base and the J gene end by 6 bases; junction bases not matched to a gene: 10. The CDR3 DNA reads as TGTGCCAGCAGCTTAGGTCGGGGAACAGGGGGGAATGGCTACACCTTC. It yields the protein CASSLGRGTGGNGYTF.

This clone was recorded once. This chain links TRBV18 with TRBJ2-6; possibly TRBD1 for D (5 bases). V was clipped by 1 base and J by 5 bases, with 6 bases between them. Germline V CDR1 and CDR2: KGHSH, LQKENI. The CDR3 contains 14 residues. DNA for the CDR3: TGTGCCAGCTCACCACAGGGGAGGGCCAACGTCCTGACTTTC. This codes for CASSPQGRANVLTF.

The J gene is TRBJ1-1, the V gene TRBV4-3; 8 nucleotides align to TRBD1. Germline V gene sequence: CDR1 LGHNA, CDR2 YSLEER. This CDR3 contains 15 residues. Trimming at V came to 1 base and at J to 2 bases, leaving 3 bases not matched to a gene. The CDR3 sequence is CASSQGQGANTEAFF. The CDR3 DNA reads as TGCGCCAGCAGCCAAGGGCAGGGGGCTAACACTGAAGCTTTCTTT.

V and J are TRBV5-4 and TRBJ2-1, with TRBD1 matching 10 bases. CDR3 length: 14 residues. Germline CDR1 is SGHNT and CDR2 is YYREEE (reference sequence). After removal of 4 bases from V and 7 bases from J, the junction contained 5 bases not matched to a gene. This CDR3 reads CASSPGTGVNEQFF. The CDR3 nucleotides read TGTGCCAGCAGCCCCGGGACAGGGGTGAATGAGCAGTTCTTC. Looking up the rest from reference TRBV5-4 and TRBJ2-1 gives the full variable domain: ETGVTQSPTHLIKTRGQQVTLRCSSQSGHNTVSWYQQALGQGPQFIFQYYREEENGRGNFPPRFSGLQFPNYSSELNVNALELDDSALYLCASSPGTGVNEQFFGPGTRLTVL.

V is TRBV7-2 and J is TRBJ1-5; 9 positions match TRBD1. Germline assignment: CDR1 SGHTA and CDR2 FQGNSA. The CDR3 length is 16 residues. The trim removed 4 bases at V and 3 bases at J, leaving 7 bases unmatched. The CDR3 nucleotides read TGTGCCAGCAGCTCTTTCGGGACAGGGATCAATCAGCCCCAGCATTTT. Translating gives CASSSFGTGINQPQHF.

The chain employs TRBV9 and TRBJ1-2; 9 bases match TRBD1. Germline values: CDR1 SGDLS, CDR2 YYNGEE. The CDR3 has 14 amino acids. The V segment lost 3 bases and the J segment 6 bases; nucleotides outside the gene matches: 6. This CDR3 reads CASSASGTGHGYTF. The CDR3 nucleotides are TGTGCCAGCAGCGCGTCGGGGACAGGGCATGGCTACACCTTC.